This TCR beta chain was obtained from a study of blood T cell repertoires in COVID-19. For the study at large: Sites across the United States, Italy and Spain contributed samples from acute and convalescent COVID-19. T cells, B-cell-depleted T cells, or PBMCs supplied cDNA or gDNA.

Original processing methods: Reference gene primer amplification in the assay estimated nucleated cell counts. Some clones are missing from TCRdb's copy, which holds only in-frame ones; the method was immunoSEQ multiplex PCR. V and J calls and clone size are copied from that table; D and trimming were computed from the DNA. The repertoire holds some 150,000 clones, with around 80% as singletons. The CDR3 extends over 16 amino acids. This sequence joins TRBV21-1 and TRBJ1-1; TRBD1, the table's D call, lacks a check against the DNA. TRBV21-1 is shown as a pseudogene. Sequenced material: peripheral blood. The receptor's source is a man aged 55 to 70 with acute or convalescent COVID-19. The CDR3 nucleotides read TGTGCCAGCAGCAAGGGCCTGGACAGAACGAACACTGAAGCTTTCTTT. Its protein is CASSKGLDRTNTEAFF.